This T cell receptor beta chain appears in the sequencing data of a study of blood T cell repertoires in COVID-19. For the study at large: Whether acute or convalescent, the COVID-19 samples came from the United States, Italy and Spain. PBMCs, B-cell-depleted T cells, or T cells were the source of the cDNA or gDNA that made up the material.

In the study's own analysis: Counts of nucleated cells, estimated from reference gene primer amplification, were obtained. Profiled with immunoSEQ multiplex PCR; TCRdb holds only in-frame clones, not every one. V, J and clone size are taken as reported in that table, and D and trimming were inferred from the DNA itself. The data contain 110,000 or so clones, 90% of them singletons. The CDR3 is 14 residues long. The germline CDR1 and CDR2 sequences are ENHRY and SYGVKD. Losses at the gene ends were 6 bases for V and 6 bases for J; bases not matched to a gene: 6. The sequenced sample was peripheral blood. The chain recombines TRBV10-3 with TRBJ2-3; 10 bases map to TRBD2. The sequence was collected from a human donor in a cohort sampled during active COVID-19. CDR3 sequence (DNA): TGTGCCATCAGCGCGGGACTAGCGTGGGATACGCAGTATTTT. It codes for CAISAGLAWDTQYF.